This is a list of T cell receptor beta chains from one sample in a study of T cell repertoires in cytomegalovirus infection. TCRdb passed the reads through MiXCR, listing each CDR3 protein once. The table shows some 390,000 distinct CDR3 sequences, with around 18% occurring only once. Specimen: PBMCs. The receptors derive from a human donor in good health (CMV status not recorded). Some clones in this sample may be carry-over from other donors' samples. CDR3s include the opening cysteine and the closing phenylalanine or tryptophan. Fields, in order: J gene, CDR3 length, V gene, D gene, clone size, CDR3 DNA, CDR3 protein. D genes are given only for firm matches. Part of the rows lack a size; the others show once, few, many or a class for expanded clones.

j_call: TRBJ2-5
cdr3_length: 14
v_call: TRBV7-2
d_call: TRBD2
clone_size: many
cdr3_nt: TGTGCCAGCAGCTTGGCGGGGGGGCCGGAGACCCAGTACTTC
cdr3_aa: CASSLAGGPETQYF

j_call: TRBJ1-1
cdr3_length: 16
v_call: TRBV7-2
d_call: TRBD1
clone_size: many
cdr3_nt: TGTGCCAGCAGACCGACAGGGGGGGGCGAAGGGACTGAAGCTTTCTTT
cdr3_aa: CASRPTGGGEGTEAFF

j_call: TRBJ1-2
cdr3_length: 14
v_call: TRBV6-5
d_call: NA
clone_size: NA
cdr3_nt: TGTGCCAGCAGTTACTCGAGGGGGGGGAATGGCTACACCTTC
cdr3_aa: CASSYSRGGNGYTF

j_call: TRBJ2-3
cdr3_length: 15
v_call: TRBV18
d_call: TRBD2
clone_size: NA
cdr3_nt: TGTGCCAGCTCATCGACTAGCGGGGTAGCGGATACGCAGTATTTT
cdr3_aa: CASSSTSGVADTQYF

j_call: TRBJ2-3
cdr3_length: 14
v_call: TRBV5-6
d_call: NA
clone_size: many
cdr3_nt: TGTGCCAGCAAAGGTGGGATTAGCACAGATACGCAGTATTTT
cdr3_aa: CASKGGISTDTQYF

j_call: TRBJ2-3
cdr3_length: 16
v_call: TRBV7-6
d_call: TRBD2
clone_size: many
cdr3_nt: TGTGCCAGCAGCTCCTCGGGACTAGCGGGCACAGATACGCAGTATTTT
cdr3_aa: CASSSSGLAGTDTQYF

j_call: TRBJ2-1
cdr3_length: 12
v_call: TRBV12-3/TRBV12-4
d_call: NA
clone_size: many
cdr3_nt: TGTGCCAGCAGCTGGACCGATGGTGAGCAGTTCTTC
cdr3_aa: CASSWTDGEQFF

j_call: TRBJ1-3
cdr3_length: 14
v_call: TRBV28
d_call: NA
clone_size: many
cdr3_nt: TGTGCCAGCAGTTCCCCCGGCTCTGGAAACACCATATATTTT
cdr3_aa: CASSSPGSGNTIYF

j_call: TRBJ2-5
cdr3_length: 14
v_call: TRBV12-3/TRBV12-4
d_call: NA
clone_size: NA
cdr3_nt: TGTGCCAGCACCCCACGGTGGGACCAAGAGACCCAGTACTTC
cdr3_aa: CASTPRWDQETQYF

j_call: TRBJ2-1
cdr3_length: 17
v_call: TRBV11-2
d_call: NA
clone_size: NA
cdr3_nt: TGTGCCAGCAGCTTAGGAATATGGACTCCCCGAGGGCATGAGCAGTTCTTC
cdr3_aa: CASSLGIWTPRGHEQFF

j_call: TRBJ2-5
cdr3_length: 14
v_call: TRBV27
d_call: TRBD1
clone_size: NA
cdr3_nt: TGTGCCAGCAGGAACGGACAGGGATGGGGGACCCAGTACTTC
cdr3_aa: CASRNGQGWGTQYF

j_call: TRBJ2-3
cdr3_length: 12
v_call: TRBV5-6
d_call: NA
clone_size: many
cdr3_nt: TGTGCCAGCAGCTCCTACACAGATACGCAGTATTTT
cdr3_aa: CASSSYTDTQYF

j_call: TRBJ1-6
cdr3_length: 14
v_call: TRBV12-3/TRBV12-4
d_call: NA
clone_size: NA
cdr3_nt: TGTGCCAGCAGCGTCCAACCCCAAGGTGGACCCCTCCACTTT
cdr3_aa: CASSVQPQGGPLHF

j_call: TRBJ1-1
cdr3_length: 13
v_call: TRBV11-1
d_call: NA
clone_size: many
cdr3_nt: TGTGCCAGCAGCTTGGATCGGGACACTGAAGCTTTCTTT
cdr3_aa: CASSLDRDTEAFF

j_call: TRBJ2-5
cdr3_length: 16
v_call: TRBV7-8
d_call: NA
clone_size: many
cdr3_nt: TGTGCCAGCAGCTTTAGGTCGTACGCCGCCGAAGAGACCCAGTACTTC
cdr3_aa: CASSFRSYAAEETQYF